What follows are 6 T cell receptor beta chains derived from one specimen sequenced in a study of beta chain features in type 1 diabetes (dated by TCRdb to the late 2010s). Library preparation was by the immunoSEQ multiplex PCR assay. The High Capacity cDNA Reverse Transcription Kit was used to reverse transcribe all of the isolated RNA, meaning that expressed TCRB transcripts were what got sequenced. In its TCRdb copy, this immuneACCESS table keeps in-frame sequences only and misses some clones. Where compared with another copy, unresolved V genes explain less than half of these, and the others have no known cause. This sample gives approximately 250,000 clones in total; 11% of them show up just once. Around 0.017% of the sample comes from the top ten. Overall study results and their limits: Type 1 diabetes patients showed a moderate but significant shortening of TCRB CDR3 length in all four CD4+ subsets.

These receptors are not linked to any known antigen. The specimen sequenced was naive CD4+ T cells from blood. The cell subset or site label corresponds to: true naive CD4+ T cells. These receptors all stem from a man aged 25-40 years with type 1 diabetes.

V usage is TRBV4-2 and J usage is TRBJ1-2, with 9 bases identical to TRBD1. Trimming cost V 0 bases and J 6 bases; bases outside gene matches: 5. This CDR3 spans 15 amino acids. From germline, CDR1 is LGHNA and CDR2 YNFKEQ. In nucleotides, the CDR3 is TGTGCCAGCAGCCAAGATATGGGACAGGGCGATGGCTACACCTTC. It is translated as CASSQDMGQGDGYTF.

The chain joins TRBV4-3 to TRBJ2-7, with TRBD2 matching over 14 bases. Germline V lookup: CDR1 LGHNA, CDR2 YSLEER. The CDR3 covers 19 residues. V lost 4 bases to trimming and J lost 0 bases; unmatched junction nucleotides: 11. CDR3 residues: CASSRVTGTSGGGSYEQYF. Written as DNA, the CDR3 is TGCGCCAGCAGCCGAGTTACCGGGACTAGCGGGGGAGGCTCCTACGAGCAGTACTTC.

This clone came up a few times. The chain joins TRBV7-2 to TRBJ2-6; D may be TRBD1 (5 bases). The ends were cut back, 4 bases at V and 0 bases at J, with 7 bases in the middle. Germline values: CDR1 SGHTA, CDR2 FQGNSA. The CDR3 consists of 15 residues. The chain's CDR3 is CASSSGLSGANVLTF. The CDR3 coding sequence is TGTGCCAGCAGCTCAGGGCTCTCTGGGGCCAACGTCCTGACTTTC.

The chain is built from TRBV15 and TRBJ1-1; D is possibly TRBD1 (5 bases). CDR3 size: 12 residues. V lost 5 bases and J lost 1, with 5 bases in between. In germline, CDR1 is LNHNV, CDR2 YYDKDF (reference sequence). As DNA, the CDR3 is TGTGCCACCAGCCAGGGGAACACTGAAGCTTTCTTT. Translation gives CATSQGNTEAFF.

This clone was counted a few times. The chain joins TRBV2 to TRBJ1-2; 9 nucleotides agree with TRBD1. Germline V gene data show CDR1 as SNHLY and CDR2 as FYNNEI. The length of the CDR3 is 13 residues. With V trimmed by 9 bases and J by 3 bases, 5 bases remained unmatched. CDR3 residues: CASRTGGDYGYTF. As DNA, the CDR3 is TGTGCCAGTCGAACAGGGGGCGACTATGGCTACACCTTC.

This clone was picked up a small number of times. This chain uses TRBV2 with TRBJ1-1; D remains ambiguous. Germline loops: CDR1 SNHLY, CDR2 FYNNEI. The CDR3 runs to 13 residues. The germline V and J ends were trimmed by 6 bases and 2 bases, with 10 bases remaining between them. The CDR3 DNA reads TGTGCCAGCAGCTCCACACCTAACACTGAAGCTTTCTTT. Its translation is CASSSTPNTEAFF. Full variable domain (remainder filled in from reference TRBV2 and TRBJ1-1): EPEVTQTPSHQVTQMGQEVILRCVPISNHLYFYWYRQILGQKVEFLVSFYNNEISEKSEIFDDQFSVERPDGSNFTLKIRSTKLEDSAMYFCASSSTPNTEAFFGQGTRLTVV.